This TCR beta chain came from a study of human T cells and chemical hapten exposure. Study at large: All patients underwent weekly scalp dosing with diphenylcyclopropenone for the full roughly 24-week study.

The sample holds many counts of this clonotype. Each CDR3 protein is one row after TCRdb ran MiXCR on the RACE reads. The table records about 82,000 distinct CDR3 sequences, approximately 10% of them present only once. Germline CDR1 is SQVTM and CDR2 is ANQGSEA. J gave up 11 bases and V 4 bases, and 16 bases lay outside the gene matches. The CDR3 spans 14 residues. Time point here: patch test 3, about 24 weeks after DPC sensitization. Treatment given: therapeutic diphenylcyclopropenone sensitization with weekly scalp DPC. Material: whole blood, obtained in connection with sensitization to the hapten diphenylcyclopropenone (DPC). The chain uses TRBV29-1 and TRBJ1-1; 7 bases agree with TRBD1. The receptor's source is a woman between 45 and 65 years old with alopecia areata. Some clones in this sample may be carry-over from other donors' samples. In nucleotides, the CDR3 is TGCAGCGTTGTAGATAGGGGGCGCAGATATAGTGCTTTCTTT. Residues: CSVVDRGRRYSAFF.